Listed here are 18 T cell receptor beta chains from one sample, sequenced in a study of beta chain features in type 1 diabetes. Isolated RNA was reverse transcribed in full, so expressed TCRB transcripts were sequenced. Generated by immunoSEQ multiplex PCR, the TCRdb table keeps only in-frame clones and is missing some. The repertoire holds a few hundred thousand clones, with 25% to 35% as singletons. Sample: naive CD4+ T cells from blood. All receptors derive from a man aged 18 to 30 in good health.

The chain carries TRBV5-4 and TRBJ2-7, with 13 bases aligning to TRBD2. This CDR3 is 15 amino acids long. V lost 3 bases and J lost 3; bases outside the gene matches: 3. Germline CDR1 SGHNT, CDR2 YYREEE (reference sequence). The CDR3 loop is CASSSTSGRSYEQYF. As DNA, the CDR3 is TGTGCCAGCAGCTCGACTAGCGGGAGGAGCTACGAGCAGTACTTC.

This chain connects TRBV11-2 to TRBJ2-7; D perhaps matches TRBD2 (6 bases). This CDR3 is 19 amino acids long. The germline V and J ends were trimmed by 5 bases and 7 bases, with 33 bases remaining between them. Germline CDR1 and CDR2: SGHAT and FQNNGV. DNA for the CDR3: TGTGCCAGCAGCAGGGAGCTTAGGTCTGGGAGGTCGGAACTGCTGGAGCAGTACTTC. Translating it yields CASSRELRSGRSELLEQYF.

This clone has more than one count but fewer than ten. The chain couples TRBV29-1 to TRBJ2-5, with D perhaps given as TRBD1 or TRBD2 (5 bases each). Trimming took off 6 bases at V and 11 bases at J, with 25 bases between the two ends. The CDR3 runs 14 residues. CDR1 SQVTM and CDR2 ANQGSEA come from the germline V gene. The CDR3: CSVEVQGDMYEQYF. CDR3 nucleotides: TGCAGCGTCGAGGTCCAGGGAGATATGTATGAGCAGTACTTC. Combining the CDR3 with reference TRBV29-1 and TRBJ2-5 gives the whole variable domain SAVISQKPSRDICQRGTSLTIQCQVDSQVTMMFWYRQQPGQSLTLIATANQGSEATYESGFVIDKFPISRPNLTFSTLTVSNMSPEDSSIYLCSVEVQGDMYEQYFGPGTRLLVL.

This clone was counted only a few times. V gene TRBV27 combines with J gene TRBJ2-7, with 8 bases aligning to TRBD1. The CDR3 sequence is 14 residues long. Trimming cost V 5 bases and J 8 bases; bases outside gene matches: 11. The V gene's germline CDR1 is MNHEY and CDR2 SMNVEV (reference sequence). CDR3 in DNA: TGTGCCAGCAGTGCACGGGACAGGCAAAGACAGCAGTACTTC. As protein: CASSARDRQRQQYF.

The chain recombines TRBV5-1 with TRBJ1-4, with 9 bases identical to TRBD1. This CDR3 has 16 amino acids. Germline CDR1 SGHRS, CDR2 YFSETQ. V lost 0 bases to trimming and J lost 6 bases; unmatched junction nucleotides: 6. CDR3 coding DNA: TGCGCCAGCAGCTTGGACCGTGGGACAGGGTATGAAAAACTGTTTTTT. Amino acids: CASSLDRGTGYEKLFF.

This clone was counted between two and nine times. The V call is TRBV7-9, the J call TRBJ1-4; TRBD1 aligns across 10 bases. CDR3 size: 14 residues. Germline V gene lookup returns CDR1 SEHNR and CDR2 FQNEAQ (reference sequence). V lost 5 bases and J lost 6; bases outside the gene matches: 3. The CDR3 sequence is CASSPGTGDEKLFF. DNA of the CDR3: TGTGCCAGCAGCCCCGGGACAGGGGATGAAAAACTGTTTTTT. Full variable domain (missing parts from reference TRBV7-9 and TRBJ1-4): DTGVSQNPRHKITKRGQNVTFRCDPISEHNRLYWYRQTLGQGPEFLTYFQNEAQLEKSRLLSDRFSAERPKGSFSTLEIQRTEQGDSAMYLCASSPGTGDEKLFFGSGTQLSVL.

This clone came up a few times. The chain uses TRBV7-2 and TRBJ1-2; 7 bases match TRBD1. Trimming removed 5 bases from V and 7 bases from J; junction bases left unmatched: 7. The CDR3 loop spans 13 amino acids. From germline, CDR1 is SGHTA and CDR2 FQGNSA. The DNA of the CDR3 is TGTGCCAGCAGCCCGACAGGGACCGGTGGCTACACCTTC. It specifies CASSPTGTGGYTF. The complete variable domain, with remaining parts taken from reference TRBV7-2 and TRBJ1-2, reads GAGVSQSPSNKVTEKGKDVELRCDPISGHTALYWYRQSLGQGLEFLIYFQGNSAPDKSGLPSDRFSAERTGGSVSTLTIQRTQQEDSAVYLCASSPTGTGGYTFGSGTRLTVV.

This clone has more than one count but fewer than ten. V gene TRBV29-1 combines with J gene TRBJ2-5; 12 nucleotides line up with TRBD2. The J segment lost 4 bases and the V segment lost 6 bases, leaving 6 bases of the junction unmatched. This CDR3 contains 14 residues. The germline CDR1 and CDR2 sequences are SQVTM and ANQGSEA. This chain's CDR3 is CSVTSGSRAETQYF. The CDR3 DNA reads TGCAGCGTGACTAGCGGGAGTAGGGCAGAGACCCAGTACTTC.

The rearrangement links TRBV7-2 to TRBJ2-5; 10 bases fit TRBD2. Germline V CDR1 and CDR2: SGHTA, FQGNSA. After removal of 5 bases from V and 1 base from J, the junction contained 4 bases not matched to a gene. The CDR3 covers 15 residues. CDR3 DNA: TGTGCCAGCAGCACAGCGGGAGGGTCCCAAGAGACCCAGTACTTC. This sequence encodes CASSTAGGSQETQYF.

This clone was seen only a few times. The gene calls are TRBV7-9 and TRBJ2-3; possibly TRBD2 for D (6 bases). Between the trimmed V and J ends, which lost 8 bases and 2 bases, there was a span of 17 bases. Germline V lookup: CDR1 SEHNR, CDR2 FQNEAQ (reference sequence). This CDR3 is built from 15 residues. The CDR3 loop reads CASQSRLVSTDTQYF. The CDR3 DNA sequence: TGTGCCAGCCAAAGCCGACTAGTATCCACAGATACGCAGTATTTT.

The chain combines TRBV11-2 with TRBJ2-7, with D possibly TRBD2 on 6 matching bases. Germline V CDR1 and CDR2: SGHAT, FQNNGV. The CDR3 is made up of 14 amino acids. V was trimmed by 1 base and J by 1 base, leaving 8 bases between them. In nucleotides, the CDR3 is TGTGCCAGCAGCTTAGTCGGAGGGTCCTACGAGCAGTACTTC. Translating it yields CASSLVGGSYEQYF.

The chain links TRBV4-1 to TRBJ2-5; the match to TRBD1 covers 8 bases. This CDR3 region has 13 residues. The J segment lost 5 bases and the V segment lost 4 bases, leaving 3 bases of the junction unmatched. The germline gives CDR1 MGHRA, CDR2 YSYEKL. The CDR3 here is CASSRTGSETQYF. DNA of the CDR3: TGCGCCAGCAGCCGGACAGGGTCGGAGACCCAGTACTTC.

The chain uses TRBV7-9 and TRBJ2-1; the match to TRBD2 covers 13 bases. Germline loops: CDR1 SEHNR, CDR2 FQNEAQ (reference sequence). This CDR3 contains 15 residues. Germline trimming cut 2 bases from V and 14 bases from J; bases unmatched to any gene: 9. CDR3 in DNA: TGTGCCAGCAGCTTATCGGGGACTAGCGGGGAGCAGAAGTTCTTC. Amino acid sequence: CASSLSGTSGEQKFF.

This clone was picked up a small number of times. This chain uses TRBV5-4 with TRBJ2-3, with D unresolved. With 4 bases removed from V and 6 bases from J, the gap between germline ends came to 15 bases. The CDR3 is 14 amino acids. Looked up from germline, CDR1 is SGHNT and CDR2 is YYREEE (reference sequence). The chain's CDR3 is CASSTGLGPDTQYF. The CDR3 bases are TGTGCCAGCAGCACGGGTCTCGGGCCGGATACGCAGTATTTT.

The V and J genes are TRBV29-1 and TRBJ2-3; 12 positions agree with TRBD2. Germline lookup yields CDR1 SQVTM and CDR2 ANQGSEA. The CDR3 is 15 amino acids. With 5 bases clipped from V and 0 bases from J, the junction kept 3 bases outside the gene matches. The CDR3, as DNA: TGCAGCGTTCCGACTAGCGGGAGTAGCACAGATACGCAGTATTTT. The encoded protein is CSVPTSGSSTDTQYF.

V gene TRBV21-1 combines with J gene TRBJ2-2; the D segment call TRBD1 is taken from the table without a DNA check. TRBV21-1 is a pseudogene. This CDR3 spans 18 amino acids. This chain's CDR3 is CASSKADRERARTGELFF. CDR3 coding DNA: TGTGCCAGCAGCAAAGCTGACAGGGAAAGGGCTCGTACCGGGGAGCTGTTTTTT.

The chain employs TRBV18 and TRBJ2-7, with D maybe TRBD1 (6 bases). There are 13 residues in the CDR3. Germline loops: CDR1 KGHSH, CDR2 LQKENI. Trimming took off 6 bases at V and 3 bases at J, with 12 bases between the two ends. The CDR3 loop is CASSQGHLYEQYF. As DNA, the CDR3 is TGTGCCAGCTCTCAGGGACACCTCTACGAGCAGTACTTC.

The rearrangement links TRBV19 to TRBJ2-7; 7 nucleotides align to TRBD1. V gave up 5 bases and J gave up 3 bases; unmatched junction bases: 10. CDR3 length: 15 amino acids. Germline values: CDR1 LNHDA, CDR2 SQIVND (reference sequence). CDR3 nucleotide sequence: TGTGCCAGTAGTGACCCAAGACAGGGCTACTACGAGCAGTACTTC. Amino acid sequence: CASSDPRQGYYEQYF.